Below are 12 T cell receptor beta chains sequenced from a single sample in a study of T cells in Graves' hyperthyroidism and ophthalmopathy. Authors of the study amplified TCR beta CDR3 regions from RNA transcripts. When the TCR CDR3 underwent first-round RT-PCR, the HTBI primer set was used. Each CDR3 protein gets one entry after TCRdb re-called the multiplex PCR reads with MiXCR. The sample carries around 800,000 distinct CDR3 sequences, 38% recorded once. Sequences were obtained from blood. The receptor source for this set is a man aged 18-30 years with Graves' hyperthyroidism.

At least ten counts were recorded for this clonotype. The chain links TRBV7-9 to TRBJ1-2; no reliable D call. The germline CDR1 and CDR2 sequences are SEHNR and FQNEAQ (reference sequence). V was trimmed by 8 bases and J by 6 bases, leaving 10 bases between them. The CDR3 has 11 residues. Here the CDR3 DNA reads TGTGCCAGCCGAGGTGGCCATGGCTACACCTTC. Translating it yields CASRGGHGYTF.

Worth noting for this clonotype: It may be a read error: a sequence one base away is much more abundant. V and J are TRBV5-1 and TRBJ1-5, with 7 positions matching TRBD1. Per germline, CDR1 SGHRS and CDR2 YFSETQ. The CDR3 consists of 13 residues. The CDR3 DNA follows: TGCGCCGGCAGCCCATCGACAGGGCAGCCCCAGCATTTT. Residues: CAGSPSTGQPQHF.

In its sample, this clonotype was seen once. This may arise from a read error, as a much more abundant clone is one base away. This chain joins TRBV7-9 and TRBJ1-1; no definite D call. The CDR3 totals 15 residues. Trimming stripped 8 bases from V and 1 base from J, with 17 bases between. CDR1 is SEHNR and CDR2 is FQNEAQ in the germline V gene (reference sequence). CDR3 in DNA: TGTGCCAGCCAATTGGACGGGGTCAAGAACACTGAAGCTTTCTTT. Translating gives CASQLDGVKNTEAFF.

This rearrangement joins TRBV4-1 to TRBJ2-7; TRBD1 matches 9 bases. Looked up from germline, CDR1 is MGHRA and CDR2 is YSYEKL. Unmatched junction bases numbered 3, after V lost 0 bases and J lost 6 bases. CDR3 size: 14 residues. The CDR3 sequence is CASSQEGQGGEQYF. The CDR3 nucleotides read TGCGCCAGCAGCCAAGAGGGACAGGGAGGCGAGCAGTACTTC.

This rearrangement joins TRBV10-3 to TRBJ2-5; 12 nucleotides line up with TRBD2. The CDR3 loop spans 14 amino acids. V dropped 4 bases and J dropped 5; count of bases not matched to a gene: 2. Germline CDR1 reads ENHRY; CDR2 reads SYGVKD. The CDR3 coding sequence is TGTGCCATCAGTGGGACTAGCGGGGTCGAGACCCAGTACTTC. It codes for CAISGTSGVETQYF.

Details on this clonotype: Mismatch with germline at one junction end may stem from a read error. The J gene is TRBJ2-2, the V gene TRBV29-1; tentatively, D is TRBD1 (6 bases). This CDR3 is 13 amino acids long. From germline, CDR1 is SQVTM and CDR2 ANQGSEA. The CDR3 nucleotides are TGCAGCGTGAGGAACAGGGAGTTAGGGGAGCTGCTCTTT. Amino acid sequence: CSVRNRELGELLF.

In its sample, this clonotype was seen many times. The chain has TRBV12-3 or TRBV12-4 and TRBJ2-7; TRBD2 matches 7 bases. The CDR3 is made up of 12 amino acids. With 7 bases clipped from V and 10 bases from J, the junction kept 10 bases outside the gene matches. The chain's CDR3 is CASTRSGGGQYF. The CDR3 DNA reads TGTGCCAGCACCCGATCTGGCGGGGGACAGTACTTC.

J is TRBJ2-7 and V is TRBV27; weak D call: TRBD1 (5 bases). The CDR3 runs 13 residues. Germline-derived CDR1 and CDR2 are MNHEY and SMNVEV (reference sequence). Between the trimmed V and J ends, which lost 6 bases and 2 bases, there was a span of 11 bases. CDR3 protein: CASRPTEAYEQYF. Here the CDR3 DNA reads TGTGCCAGCAGACCGACAGAGGCCTACGAGCAGTACTTC.

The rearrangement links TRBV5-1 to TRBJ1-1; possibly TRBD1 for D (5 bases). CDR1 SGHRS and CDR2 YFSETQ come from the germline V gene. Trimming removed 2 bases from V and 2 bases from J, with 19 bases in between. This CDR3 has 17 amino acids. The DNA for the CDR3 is TGCGCCAGCAGCTTATTTCTTACCGGGACGGCTAACACTGAAGCTTTCTTT. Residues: CASSLFLTGTANTEAFF.

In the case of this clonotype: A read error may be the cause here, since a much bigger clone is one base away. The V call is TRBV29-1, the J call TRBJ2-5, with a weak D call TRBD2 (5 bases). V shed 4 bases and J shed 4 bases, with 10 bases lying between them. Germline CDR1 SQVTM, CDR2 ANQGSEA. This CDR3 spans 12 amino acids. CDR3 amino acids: CSVGPSGETQYF. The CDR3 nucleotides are TGCAGCGTTGGTCCGAGCGGAGAGACCCAGTACTTC.

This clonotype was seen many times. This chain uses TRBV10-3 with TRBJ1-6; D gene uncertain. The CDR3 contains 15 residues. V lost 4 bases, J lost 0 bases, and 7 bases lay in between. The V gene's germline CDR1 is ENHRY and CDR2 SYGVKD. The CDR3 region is CAISGAGSYNSPLHF. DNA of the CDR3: TGTGCCATCAGTGGAGCGGGCTCCTATAATTCACCCCTCCACTTT.

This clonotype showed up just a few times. CDR3 bases: TGTGCCAGCTCATCGAACACAGGTGGGGATCAGCCCCAGCATTTT. Encoded protein: CASSSNTGGDQPQHF. The V gene is TRBV24-1, the J gene TRBJ1-5, with D tentatively TRBD1 (5 bases). This CDR3 contains 15 residues. Germline CDR1 KGHDR, CDR2 SFDVKD. Between the trimmed V and J ends, which lost 11 bases and 5 bases, there was a span of 21 bases.